Detailed here is one T cell receptor (beta chain). At one of its ends the junction is not consistent with the germline gene, which may arise from a read error. The library came from three nested PCR rounds adapted from ARM-PCR protocols. TCRdb analysed the multiplex PCR reads with MiXCR anew, one entry per CDR3 protein. The sample lists some 84,000 distinct CDR3 sequences; around two thirds were seen once. These data belong to a study of tumor and adjacent non-tumor tissue in lung cancer. This sample's RNA came from whole unsorted tissue. Between August and November 2014, newly diagnosed, chemotherapy-naive lung cancer patients underwent thoracic surgery in China. The germline gives CDR1 SGHAT, CDR2 FQDESV (reference sequence). The CDR3 runs 16 residues.

This receptor was taken from an older man with non-small cell lung cancer. This chain links TRBV11-1 with TRBJ2-7; the D gene is possibly TRBD2 (6 bases). The source material was lung tumor tissue. This chain's CDR3 is CASSLVHRGLSHEQYF. CDR3 in DNA: TGTGCCAGCAGCTTAGTCCACAGAGGACTAAGCCACGAACAGTACTTC. The full variable domain, in which reference TRBV11-1 and TRBJ2-7 provide the parts outside the CDR3, is EAEVAQSPRYKITEKSQAVAFWCDPISGHATLYWYRQILGQGPELLVQFQDESVVDDSQLPKDRFSAERLKGVDSTLKIQPAELGDSAMYLCASSLVHRGLSHEQYFGPGTRLTVT.